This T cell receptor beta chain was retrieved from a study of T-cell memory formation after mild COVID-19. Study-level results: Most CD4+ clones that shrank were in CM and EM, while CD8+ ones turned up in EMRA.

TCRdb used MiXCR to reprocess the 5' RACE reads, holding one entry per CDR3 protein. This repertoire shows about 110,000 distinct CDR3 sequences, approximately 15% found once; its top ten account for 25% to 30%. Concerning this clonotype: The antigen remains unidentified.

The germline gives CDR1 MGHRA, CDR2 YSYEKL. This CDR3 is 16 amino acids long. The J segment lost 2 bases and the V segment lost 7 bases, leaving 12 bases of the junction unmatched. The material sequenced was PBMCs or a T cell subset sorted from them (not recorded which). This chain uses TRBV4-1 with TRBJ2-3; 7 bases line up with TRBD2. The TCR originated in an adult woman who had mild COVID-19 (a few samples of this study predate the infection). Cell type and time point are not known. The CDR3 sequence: CASKRSLALATDTQYF. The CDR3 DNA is TGCGCCAGCAAGCGGTCACTAGCGTTGGCCACAGATACGCAGTATTTT.